This T cell receptor beta chain was captured in a study of cytomegalovirus exposure and HLA in healthy donors. In germline, CDR1 is SEHNR, CDR2 FQNEAQ (reference sequence). V lost 2 bases and J lost 1; bases outside the gene matches: 10. The CDR3 covers 18 residues. PCR involved 60 Vbeta and 13 Jbeta primers. Method: immunoSEQ multiplex PCR; TCRdb's copy keeps in-frame clones and lacks some. This table has approximately 210,000 clones, 79% appearing once. This chain uses TRBV7-9 with TRBJ2-1; 8 bases map to TRBD2. The sequencing sample was made of PBMCs. The TCR was taken from a male donor in good health and CMV-seropositive. The CDR3 is CASSLLGAGALSYNEQFF. In DNA, the CDR3 is TGTGCCAGCAGCTTACTTGGAGCGGGGGCTTTGTCCTACAATGAGCAGTTCTTC.